These 15 T cell receptor beta chains share one sample of origin, sequenced in a study of cytotoxic CD8 clonotypes in ibrutinib-treated CLL. Clones were read by immunoSEQ multiplex PCR, and TCRdb kept only the in-frame ones, dropping some. This table has over 95,000 clones, under 70% appearing once. The sequencing here drew on PBMCs, taken after 24 months of ibrutinib treatment. The receptor set was obtained from a human donor with chronic lymphocytic leukemia.

This sequence joins TRBV28 and TRBJ1-2; 10 positions agree with TRBD1. The V gene's germline CDR1 is MDHEN and CDR2 SYDVKM. V trimming: 6 bases; J trimming: 6 bases; junction bases outside the gene matches: 13. The CDR3 contains 16 residues. For the CDR3, the DNA is TGTGCCAGCAGAAACTTCGGGACAGGGGTTTATAATGGCTACACCTTC. It is translated as CASRNFGTGVYNGYTF.

The chain carries TRBV15 and TRBJ2-2; 8 positions agree with TRBD1. The CDR3 has 16 residues. V lost 0 bases to trimming and J lost 8 bases; unmatched junction nucleotides: 8. Germline CDR1 is LNHNV and CDR2 is YYDKDF (reference sequence). The CDR3, as DNA: TGTGCCACCAGCAGAGATGGACAGGGAGTTTCTGGGGAGCTGTTTTTT. Translation gives CATSRDGQGVSGELFF.

The chain joins TRBV19 to TRBJ1-1, with 7 nucleotides matching TRBD1. The CDR3 is 13 amino acids. With V trimmed by 9 bases and J by 0 bases, 4 bases remained unmatched. Germline V gene data show CDR1 as LNHDA and CDR2 as SQIVND (reference sequence). The CDR3 DNA is TGTGCCAGCGGGGACAGAGTGAACACTGAAGCTTTCTTT. It specifies CASGDRVNTEAFF.

V gene TRBV29-1 combines with J gene TRBJ1-5; D call uncertain. The CDR3 length is 15 residues. Germline CDR1 is SQVTM and CDR2 is ANQGSEA. The ends were cut back, 5 bases at V and 0 bases at J, with 14 bases in the middle. CDR3 loop: CSVRSGLGSNQPQHF. In DNA form, the CDR3 reads TGCAGCGTTCGTAGTGGTTTAGGTAGCAATCAGCCCCAGCATTTT.

The gene calls are TRBV11-3 and TRBJ1-6, with 7 bases lining up with TRBD1. The CDR3 consists of 16 residues. V trimming: 4 bases; J trimming: 7 bases; junction bases outside the gene matches: 10. From germline, CDR1 is SGHNT and CDR2 YENEEA. The CDR3 here is CASSYEAWDRNSPLHF. The CDR3 DNA reads TGTGCCAGCAGCTATGAGGCGTGGGACAGAAATTCACCCCTCCACTTT.

The chain recombines TRBV10-3 with TRBJ2-2; tentatively, D is TRBD1 (6 bases). This CDR3 region has 13 residues. Trimming removed 6 bases from V and 6 bases from J, with 11 bases in between. Germline V gene sequence: CDR1 ENHRY, CDR2 SYGVKD. The CDR3 here is CAISLDRSGELFF. CDR3 nucleotide sequence: TGTGCCATCAGCTTGGACAGATCCGGGGAGCTGTTTTTT.

The chain carries TRBV9 and TRBJ1-6, with D uncertain. The V gene lost 1 base and the J gene lost 9 bases, with 11 bases spanning the gap. Germline values: CDR1 SGDLS, CDR2 YYNGEE. The CDR3 spans 14 residues. CDR3 coding DNA: TGTGCCAGCAGCGTAAGTCAGATCCGTTCACCCCTCCACTTT. Translation: CASSVSQIRSPLHF.

The genes are TRBV28 and TRBJ2-1; D ambiguous. The germline V and J ends were trimmed by 3 bases and 5 bases, with 8 bases remaining between them. Germline V gives CDR1 MDHEN, CDR2 SYDVKM. The CDR3 totals 13 residues. CDR3 nucleotide sequence: TGTGCCAGCAGTTTTCCTGTTAACAATGAGCAGTTCTTC. Its translation is CASSFPVNNEQFF.

The J gene is TRBJ2-5, the V gene TRBV7-9, with no clear D. This CDR3 comprises 13 residues. The germline V gene has CDR1 SEHNR and CDR2 FQNEAQ (reference sequence). The ends were cut back, 0 bases at V and 3 bases at J, with 5 bases in the middle. The CDR3 loop is CASSLAAEETQYF. The CDR3 DNA is TGTGCCAGCAGCTTAGCGGCTGAAGAGACCCAGTACTTC.

The V gene is TRBV7-2, the J gene TRBJ2-7; 11 bases map to TRBD2. The CDR3 is made up of 15 amino acids. V lost 5 bases, J lost 2 bases, and 5 bases stayed unmatched. Germline V gives CDR1 SGHTA, CDR2 FQGNSA. This chain's CDR3 is CASSHSGGAAYEQYF. CDR3 coding DNA: TGTGCCAGCAGCCATAGCGGGGGGGCTGCCTACGAGCAGTACTTC.

The chain has TRBV6-1 and TRBJ2-1; either TRBD1 or TRBD2 may fit D (6 bases each). CDR1 is MNHNS, CDR2 SASEGT, per germline. The CDR3 covers 15 residues. V dropped 1 base and J dropped 6 bases, with 13 bases sitting between them. CDR3 nucleotide sequence: TGTGCCAGCAGTGAAGAAGAGGAGGGGGGCAATGAGCAGTTCTTC. Translated, it gives CASSEEEEGGNEQFF.

This chain joins TRBV2 and TRBJ2-1; D not certain. The CDR3 sequence is 13 residues long. Per the germline V gene, CDR1 is SNHLY and CDR2 is FYNNEI. V shed 7 bases and J shed 9 bases, with 16 bases lying between them. The CDR3 here is CASTPLMYSEQFF. Here the CDR3 DNA reads TGTGCCAGCACCCCCCTTATGTATAGTGAGCAGTTCTTC.

CDR3 protein: CASSLRQGFYNEQFF. The CDR3 DNA sequence: TGTGCCAGCAGCTTAAGGCAGGGCTTTTACAATGAGCAGTTCTTC. The chain combines TRBV7-2 with TRBJ2-1, with a possible D match to TRBD1 (5 bases). The CDR3 length is 15 residues. Trimming pared 2 bases from V and 4 bases from J, leaving 12 bases between. The germline V gene has CDR1 SGHTA and CDR2 FQGNSA. The complete variable domain, with remaining parts taken from reference TRBV7-2 and TRBJ2-1, reads GAGVSQSPSNKVTEKGKDVELRCDPISGHTALYWYRQSLGQGLEFLIYFQGNSAPDKSGLPSDRFSAERTGGSVSTLTIQRTQQEDSAVYLCASSLRQGFYNEQFFGPGTRLTVL.

This clone was seen more than once but under ten times. The V gene is TRBV2, the J gene TRBJ1-5; 9 bases match TRBD1. Per germline, CDR1 SNHLY and CDR2 FYNNEI. The junction had 4 bases not matched to a gene; V was cut back by 1 base and J by 6 bases. This CDR3 has 15 residues. The CDR3 here is CASSEGGQGGQPQHF. The CDR3 DNA reads as TGTGCCAGCAGTGAAGGGGGACAGGGTGGTCAGCCCCAGCATTTT.

This clone was observed a single time. This chain uses TRBV23-1 with TRBJ2-7; D might be TRBD2 (5 bases). TRBV23-1 is an open reading frame whose function is uncertain. This CDR3 region has 12 residues. V was pared by 11 bases and J by 7 bases, with 18 bases between. The DNA for the CDR3 is TGCGCCCCCGAAAGCGGCCGATGTGAGCAGTACTTC. Translation gives CAPESGRCEQYF.